Each of the 10 T cell receptor beta chains below was sequenced from the same sample in a study of blood T cell repertoires in COVID-19. The data were produced by immunoSEQ multiplex PCR, yet TCRdb's version contains in-frame clones alone and is incomplete. The table lists some 41,000 clones, approximately 90% of them singletons, with roughly a sixth in the top ten. The material sequenced was peripheral blood. All receptors derive from a man aged 70 or older with active COVID-19.

In this sample, this clone turned up once. The V and J genes are TRBV3-1 (or the pseudogene TRBV3-2) and TRBJ2-4; 11 nucleotides agree with TRBD2. Germline loops: CDR1 LGHDT, CDR2 YNNKEL (reference sequence). This CDR3 is 20 amino acids long. The V gene end was trimmed by 0 bases and the J gene end by 0 bases; junction bases not matched to a gene: 10. Here the CDR3 DNA reads TGTGCCAGCAGCCAAGAATGGCTAGCGGGGGGCCGAGGAGCCAAAAACATTCAGTACTTC. Translating it yields CASSQEWLAGGRGAKNIQYF.

This chain connects TRBV11-1 to TRBJ2-3; D not resolved. In germline, CDR1 is SGHAT, CDR2 FQDESV (reference sequence). The CDR3 has 14 residues. Trimming pared 3 bases from V and 2 bases from J, leaving 9 bases between. The CDR3 reads CASSFQRLTDTQYF. The CDR3 bases are TGTGCCAGCAGCTTCCAGCGACTCACAGATACGCAGTATTTT.

V and J are TRBV6-5 and TRBJ2-5; D perhaps matches TRBD1 (6 bases). Germline V gives CDR1 MNHEY, CDR2 SVGAGI. The CDR3 length is 14 residues. Trimming removed 6 bases at V and 4 bases at J, with 15 bases between. CDR3 coding DNA: TGTGCCAGCAGAATCGACAGGACCTCAGAGACCCAGTACTTC. This translates into CASRIDRTSETQYF.

The rearrangement joins TRBV19 to TRBJ2-3, with 15 bases that match TRBD2. The CDR3 is 18 residues long. Germline V CDR1 and CDR2: LNHDA, SQIVND (reference sequence). With 3 bases clipped from V and 1 base from J, the junction kept 5 bases outside the gene matches. The CDR3: CASSIHGLAGGGTDTQYF. The CDR3 DNA follows: TGTGCCAGTAGTATTCATGGACTAGCGGGGGGGGGCACAGATACGCAGTATTTT.

The J gene is TRBJ1-5, the V gene TRBV7-2; 10 positions match TRBD1. Germline V gives CDR1 SGHTA, CDR2 FQGNSA. V gave up 6 bases and J gave up 2 bases; unmatched junction bases: 13. The CDR3 length is 18 residues. CDR3 bases: TGTGCCAGCAGTCTTTTCTGGACAGGGGGTGGGGGCAATCAGCCCCAGCATTTT. It specifies CASSLFWTGGGGNQPQHF.

The rearrangement joins TRBV28 to TRBJ1-1, with 8 bases fitting TRBD1. The CDR3 has 11 residues. The germline CDR1 and CDR2 sequences are MDHEN and SYDVKM. The V and J ends lost 6 bases and 12 bases, in that order; junction bases with no gene match: 6. The CDR3 DNA reads TGTGCCAGCAGGTCGGACAGGGTGACTTTCTTT. Translating it yields CASRSDRVTFF.

The genes are TRBV7-2 and TRBJ2-7, with a weak D call TRBD2 (6 bases). CDR1 and CDR2 (germline): SGHTA, FQGNSA. The CDR3 is 15 amino acids. The V and J ends lost 6 bases and 1 base respectively, with 16 bases between them. The CDR3: CASSSTFGGSYEQYF. CDR3 nucleotides: TGTGCCAGCAGTTCGACTTTTGGGGGGTCCTACGAGCAGTACTTC.

This chain uses TRBV29-1 with TRBJ2-7, with D possibly TRBD2 on 6 matching bases. The CDR3 extends over 11 amino acids. Germline CDR1 SQVTM, CDR2 ANQGSEA. V was pared by 3 bases and J by 6 bases, with 9 bases between. CDR3 residues: CSVERGAEQYF. Written as DNA, the CDR3 is TGCAGCGTTGAGCGCGGGGCCGAGCAGTACTTC.

The CDR3 DNA follows: TGTGCCAGCCGCGGGACTAGCACAGATACGCAGTATTTT. Protein product: CASRGTSTDTQYF. The chain combines TRBV7-3 with TRBJ2-3; TRBD2 is a possible D gene (6 bases). Trimming removed 8 bases from V and 0 bases from J, with 9 bases in between. The CDR3 has 13 residues. Per germline, CDR1 SGHTA and CDR2 FQGTGA.

This chain joins TRBV5-1 and TRBJ2-7, with 7 bases aligning to TRBD2. From germline, CDR1 is SGHRS and CDR2 YFSETQ. CDR3 length: 15 amino acids. After removal of 2 bases from V and 3 bases from J, the junction contained 8 bases not matched to a gene. CDR3 nucleotides: TGCGCCAGCAGCTTCATCGCGGGGGAGAACTACGAGCAGTACTTC. Amino acids: CASSFIAGENYEQYF.